The source of this T cell receptor (beta chain) is a study of early T cells in non-severe SARS-CoV-2 infection. Overall study context: Chains were not paired, and sequencing was done on bulk RNA from unsorted whole blood.

This clonotype was seen only a few times. The antigen is unknown. V lost 2 bases to trimming and J lost 4 bases; unmatched junction nucleotides: 9. Germline values: CDR1 MGHDK, CDR2 SYGVNS. CDR3 size: 16 residues. MiXCR, applied by TCRdb to the 5' RACE reads, yields one record per CDR3 protein. The sample lists about 76,000 distinct CDR3 sequences; about 12% were seen once. Points from the study as a whole: VDJdb matching favored anti-spike CD8 responses, missing private and CD4 specificities.

Material: whole blood. The chain uses TRBV25-1 and TRBJ2-3, with 7 bases that match TRBD2. This clonotype originated in an adult who was a healthcare worker with PCR-confirmed SARS-CoV-2 infection or an uninfected control (not recorded which). CDR3 residues: CASSEAGLAVADTQYF. CDR3 coding DNA: TGTGCCAGCAGTGAAGCAGGGCTAGCGGTTGCAGATACGCAGTATTTT.